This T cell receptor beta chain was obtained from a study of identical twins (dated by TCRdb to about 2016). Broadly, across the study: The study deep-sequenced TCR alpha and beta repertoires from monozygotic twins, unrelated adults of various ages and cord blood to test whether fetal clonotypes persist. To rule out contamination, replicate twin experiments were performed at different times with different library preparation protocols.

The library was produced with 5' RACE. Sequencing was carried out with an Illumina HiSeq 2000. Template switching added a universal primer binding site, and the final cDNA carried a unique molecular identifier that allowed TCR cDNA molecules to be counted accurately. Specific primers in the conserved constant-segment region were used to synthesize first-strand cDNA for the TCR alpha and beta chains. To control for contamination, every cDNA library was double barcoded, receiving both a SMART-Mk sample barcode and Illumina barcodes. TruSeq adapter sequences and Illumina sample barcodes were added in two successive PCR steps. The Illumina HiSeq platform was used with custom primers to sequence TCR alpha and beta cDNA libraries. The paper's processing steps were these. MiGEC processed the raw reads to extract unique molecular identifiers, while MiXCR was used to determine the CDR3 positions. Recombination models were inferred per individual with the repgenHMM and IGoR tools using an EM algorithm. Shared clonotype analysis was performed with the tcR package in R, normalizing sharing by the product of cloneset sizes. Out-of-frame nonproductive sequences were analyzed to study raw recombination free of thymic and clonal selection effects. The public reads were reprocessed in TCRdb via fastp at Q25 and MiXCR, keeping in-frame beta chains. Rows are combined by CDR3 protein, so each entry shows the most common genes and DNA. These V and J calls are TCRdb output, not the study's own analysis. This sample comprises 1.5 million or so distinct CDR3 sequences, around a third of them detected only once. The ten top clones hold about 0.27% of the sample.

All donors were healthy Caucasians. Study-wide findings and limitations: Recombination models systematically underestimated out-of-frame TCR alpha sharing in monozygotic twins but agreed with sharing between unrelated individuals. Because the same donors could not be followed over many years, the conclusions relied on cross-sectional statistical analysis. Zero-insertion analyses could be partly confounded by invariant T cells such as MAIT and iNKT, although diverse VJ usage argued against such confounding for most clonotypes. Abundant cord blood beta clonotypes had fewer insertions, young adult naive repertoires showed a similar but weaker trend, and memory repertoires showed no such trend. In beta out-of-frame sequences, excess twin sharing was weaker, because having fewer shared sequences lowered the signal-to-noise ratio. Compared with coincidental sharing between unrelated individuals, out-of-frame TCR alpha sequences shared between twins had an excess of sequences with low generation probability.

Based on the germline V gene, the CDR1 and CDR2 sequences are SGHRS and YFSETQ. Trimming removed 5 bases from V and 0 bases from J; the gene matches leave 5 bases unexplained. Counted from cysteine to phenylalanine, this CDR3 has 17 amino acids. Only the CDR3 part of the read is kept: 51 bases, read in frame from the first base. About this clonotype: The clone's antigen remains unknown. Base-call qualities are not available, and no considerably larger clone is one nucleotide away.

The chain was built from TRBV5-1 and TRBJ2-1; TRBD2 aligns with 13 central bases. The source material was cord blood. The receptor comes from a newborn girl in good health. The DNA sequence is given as TGCGCCAGCAGGACTAGCGGGGGGCTTAGCTCCTACAATGAGCAGTTCTTC. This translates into CASRTSGGLSSYNEQFF.